Described below is a single T cell receptor beta chain sequence and its context. Antigen specificity is unknown. These data are taken from a study of blood T cells in healthy people across ages. The authors ran a second PCR of 7 to 11 cycles using a sample-barcoded 5' primer and a J-beta primer mix. MiXCR, applied by TCRdb to the 5' RACE reads, yields one record per CDR3 protein. The data hold 700,000 to 900,000 distinct CDR3 sequences, with approximately 24% observed a single time. Overall study findings and caveats: More naive CD4+ cells and higher diversity were found in long-lived than in aged donors. With naive T cell percentage, TCR beta diversity showed a strong correlation. Among T cells, TCR beta diversity per million cells dropped roughly linearly as age rose.

V was cut by 3 bases and J by 2 bases, with 12 bases left in between. The CDR3 has 14 amino acids. Germline values: CDR1 DFQATT, CDR2 SNEGSKA (reference sequence). This same sample was also taken into another study, of T cells of mothers and their children.

What was sequenced was blood. The origin of this receptor is a boy aged 5-17 years in good health. The J gene is TRBJ2-3, the V gene TRBV20-1, with D unresolved. The CDR3 DNA follows: TGCAGTGCTAGGGCGGCGGACCTCACAGATACGCAGTATTTT. This gives the protein CSARAADLTDTQYF.